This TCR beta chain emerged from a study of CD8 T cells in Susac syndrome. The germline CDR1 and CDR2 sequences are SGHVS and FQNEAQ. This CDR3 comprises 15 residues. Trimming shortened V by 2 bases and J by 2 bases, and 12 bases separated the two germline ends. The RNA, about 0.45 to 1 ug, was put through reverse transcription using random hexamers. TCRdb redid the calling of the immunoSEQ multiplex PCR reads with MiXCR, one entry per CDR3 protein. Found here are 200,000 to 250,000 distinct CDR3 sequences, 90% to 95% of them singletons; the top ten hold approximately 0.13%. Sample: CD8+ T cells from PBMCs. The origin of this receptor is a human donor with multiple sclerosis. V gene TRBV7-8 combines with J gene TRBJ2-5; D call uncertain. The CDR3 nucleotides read TGTGCCAGCAGCTTAACGCTGAGTCCTCAAGAGACCCAGTACTTC. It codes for CASSLTLSPQETQYF.